The subject of this entry is one TCR beta chain. As yet, its antigen is unknown. This entry is derived from a study of OX40 agonist ivuxolimab in advanced cancers. The V segment lost 8 bases and the J segment 7 bases; nucleotides outside the gene matches: 17. This CDR3 region has 16 residues. Germline V lookup: CDR1 MGHRA, CDR2 YSYEKL. Study results and caveats: Averaging showed that CD8+ T cells had more expanded clones than CD4+ did.

This table comes from immunoSEQ multiplex PCR, and its TCRdb copy is limited to in-frame clones, with some not included. In the table there are about 50,000 clones, 85% to 90% of which are singletons. The specimen comprised CD4+ or CD8+ T cells sorted from blood, sampled in a trial of the OX40 agonist ivuxolimab. The origin of this receptor is an adult with an advanced solid tumor such as melanoma, head and neck, liver or kidney cancer. The chain is built from TRBV4-1 and TRBJ2-3; 8 bases are shared with TRBD2. CDR3 residues: CASGQAGEWVGNTQYF. CDR3 nucleotides: TGCGCCAGCGGACAAGCGGGAGAATGGGTGGGAAATACGCAGTATTTT.